This TCR beta chain was sequenced during a study of cytomegalovirus exposure and HLA in healthy donors. In the PCR, 60 Vbeta and 13 Jbeta primers were used. Repertoires were generated with immunoSEQ multiplex PCR, while TCRdb's copy carries only in-frame clones and drops some. The sample lists under 150,000 clones, roughly 9.6% occurring once. There are 18 residues in the CDR3. V was clipped by 3 bases and J by 1 base; unmatched bases: 10. Per germline, CDR1 SQVTM and CDR2 ANQGSEA. The sequence was collected from a middle-aged woman in good health and CMV-seropositive. The V call is TRBV29-1, the J call TRBJ2-3; TRBD2 agrees at 13 bases. Specimen: PBMCs. The CDR3 region is CSVDRTSGGMGGTDTQYF. The CDR3 DNA reads TGCAGCGTTGATCGGACTAGCGGGGGCATGGGGGGCACAGATACGCAGTATTTT.